The 26 T cell receptor beta chains presented below share a single source sample, sequenced in a study of radiotherapy plus CTLA-4 blockade in lung cancer (dated by TCRdb to the late 2010s). Library generation was performed with the immunoSEQ multiplex PCR assay. The immuneACCESS repertoire file appears here via TCRdb, limited to in-frame rearrangements. These files lack a portion of the clones; in checked studies, under half of the deficit traces to unresolved V genes, and the cause of the others is not known. This sample is represented by more than 90,000 clones; 81% of them were singletons. Of the sample, about 3.5% falls within the top ten clones. Sequences were derived from peripheral blood, sampled from a patient treated with radiotherapy plus ipilimumab. These TCRs come from a human donor with non-small cell lung cancer that progressed on radiotherapy plus ipilimumab. Some clones in this sample may be carry-over from other donors' samples.

This clone was observed a few times. The rearrangement joins TRBV6-6 to TRBJ1-2; 9 bases align to TRBD1. Germline assignment: CDR1 MNHNY and CDR2 SVGAGI (reference sequence). Trimming took 5 bases from V and 7 from J; bases not matched to a gene: 14. This CDR3 is built from 16 residues. The CDR3 DNA reads as TGTGCCAGCAGTGCCTTAGCTGGACAGGGGACTTCTGGCTACACCTTC. It yields the protein CASSALAGQGTSGYTF.

The rearrangement links TRBV18 to TRBJ1-2, with 9 bases fitting TRBD1. The J segment lost 7 bases and the V segment lost 3 bases, leaving 15 bases of the junction unmatched. Germline V gene sequence: CDR1 KGHSH, CDR2 LQKENI. The length of the CDR3 is 17 residues. CDR3 residues: CASSPLQQGAFAGGYTF. The CDR3 DNA is TGTGCCAGCTCACCGCTCCAACAGGGGGCGTTTGCTGGTGGCTACACCTTC.

A word on this clone: The same CDR3 is also encoded by other DNA sequences in this sample. This chain uses TRBV2 with TRBJ2-3; D is possibly TRBD1 (8 bases). The CDR3 length is 14 residues. V was pared by 4 bases and J by 3 bases, with 11 bases between. Germline V gives CDR1 SNHLY, CDR2 FYNNEI. The CDR3 DNA follows: TGTGCCAGCAGTGCACAGGGGGGGACAGATACGCAGTATTTT. The encoded protein is CASSAQGGTDTQYF.

The CDR3 DNA is TGTGCCAGCAGCGATCCTCGACAACTCAATCAGCCCCAGCATTTT. It is translated as CASSDPRQLNQPQHF. The chain links TRBV6-6 to TRBJ1-5; no definite D call. The germline V gene encodes CDR1 MNHNY and CDR2 SVGAGI (reference sequence). Trimming took off 6 bases at V and 3 bases at J, with 15 bases between the two ends. There are 15 residues in the CDR3.

The J gene is TRBJ1-2, the V gene TRBV6-5; 9 bases align to TRBD1. CDR1 MNHEY and CDR2 SVGAGI come from the germline V gene. The CDR3 contains 15 residues. Unmatched junction bases numbered 9, after V lost 6 bases and J lost 4 bases. The CDR3 here is CASRNDRGRGYGYTF. Here the CDR3 DNA reads TGTGCCAGCAGAAACGACAGGGGGAGAGGCTATGGCTACACCTTC.

The rearrangement uses TRBV7-3 and TRBJ1-2; 8 nucleotides agree with TRBD1. The CDR3 is 17 amino acids. The germline V gene encodes CDR1 SGHTA and CDR2 FQGTGA. V shed 8 bases, J shed 0 bases, and the junction held 14 bases outside the gene matches. The DNA for the CDR3 is TGTGCCAGCGCTCGTCGGGACAGGAGGTTAGCTAACTATGGCTACACCTTC. Protein sequence: CASARRDRRLANYGYTF.

Only one count was recorded for this clone. The V gene is TRBV27, the J gene TRBJ2-6, with D uncertain. The V and J ends lost 7 bases and 0 bases respectively, with 4 bases between them. The CDR3 is 13 amino acids. CDR1 is MNHEY, CDR2 SMNVEV, per germline (reference sequence). The CDR3 loop is CASTFSGANVLTF. In DNA, the CDR3 is TGTGCCAGCACCTTCTCTGGGGCCAACGTCCTGACTTTC.

This chain uses TRBV5-1 with TRBJ1-2; D perhaps matches TRBD1 (5 bases). With 5 bases removed from V and 0 bases from J, the gap between germline ends came to 11 bases. CDR3 size: 14 residues. CDR1 is SGHRS and CDR2 is YFSETQ in the germline V gene. CDR3 nucleotide sequence: TGCGCCAGCAGTCGGGACCGAGCTAACTATGGCTACACCTTC. This gives the protein CASSRDRANYGYTF. The entire variable domain, with the rest obtained from reference TRBV5-1 and TRBJ1-2, is as follows: KAGVTQTPRYLIKTRGQQVTLSCSPISGHRSVSWYQQTPGQGLQFLFEYFSETQRNKGNFPGRFSGRQFSNSRSEMNVSTLELGDSALYLCASSRDRANYGYTFGSGTRLTVV.

The genes are TRBV7-2 and TRBJ1-2; no clear D gene. Trimming pared 5 bases from V and 4 bases from J, leaving 11 bases between. The CDR3 is 13 residues long. Germline CDR1 SGHTA, CDR2 FQGNSA. CDR3 region: CASSPTPGYGYTF. Here the CDR3 DNA reads TGTGCCAGCAGCCCGACTCCTGGCTATGGCTACACCTTC.

The gene calls are TRBV19 and TRBJ1-2, with no clear D. The CDR3 is 14 amino acids. The germline V gene encodes CDR1 LNHDA and CDR2 SQIVND (reference sequence). The ends were cut back, 7 bases at V and 2 bases at J, with 14 bases in the middle. The DNA of the CDR3 is TGTGCCAGTACCACCTGGGCAGCGAACTATGGCTACACCTTC. It specifies CASTTWAANYGYTF.

The V gene is TRBV5-6, the J gene TRBJ2-5; TRBD2 is a possible D gene (6 bases). The V end lost 7 bases, the J end lost 5 bases, and 21 bases lay between the germline ends. CDR1 and CDR2 (germline): SGHDT, YYEEEE. This CDR3 contains 15 residues. For the CDR3, the DNA is TGTGCCAGCTCCCAACGGGGCGGGGACGGGGAGACCCAGTACTTC. Its protein product is CASSQRGGDGETQYF.

The rearrangement uses TRBV29-1 and TRBJ2-3, with D tentatively TRBD2 (5 bases). The germline V gene has CDR1 SQVTM and CDR2 ANQGSEA. The CDR3 totals 15 residues. The V gene lost 1 base and the J gene lost 4 bases, with 15 bases spanning the gap. Here the CDR3 reads CSVEAEGREADTQYF. CDR3 nucleotide sequence: TGCAGCGTTGAAGCGGAAGGTCGGGAAGCAGATACGCAGTATTTT.

V usage is TRBV5-5 and J usage is TRBJ2-5, with 8 bases matching TRBD2. The germline V gene has CDR1 SGHKS and CDR2 YYEKEE (reference sequence). Trimming at V came to 2 bases and at J to 3 bases, leaving 3 bases not matched to a gene. This CDR3 region has 14 residues. The CDR3 reads CASSFPAGEETQYF. CDR3 DNA sequence: TGTGCCAGCAGCTTTCCAGCGGGGGAAGAGACCCAGTACTTC.

This rearrangement joins TRBV7-9 to TRBJ2-7, with D perhaps matching TRBD1 (5 bases). Deletions cut 5 bases from V and 4 bases from J, with 12 bases between. Germline CDR1 SEHNR, CDR2 FQNEAQ (reference sequence). The CDR3 loop spans 13 amino acids. In nucleotides, the CDR3 is TGTGCCAGCAGCCCACAAAGGGGTTACGAGCAGTACTTC. Amino acid sequence: CASSPQRGYEQYF.

The genes are TRBV6-1 and TRBJ1-2; D is ambiguous. The germline V and J ends were trimmed by 1 base and 5 bases, with 14 bases remaining between them. The germline gives CDR1 MNHNS, CDR2 SASEGT. This CDR3 is 15 amino acids long. This CDR3 is CASSEGLGPHYGYTF. The DNA of the CDR3 is TGTGCCAGCAGTGAAGGTTTAGGGCCCCATTATGGCTACACCTTC.

This clone was seen a single time. The gene calls are TRBV19 and TRBJ2-5; D is unclear. The CDR3 totals 15 residues. From germline, CDR1 is LNHDA and CDR2 SQIVND (reference sequence). The germline V and J ends were trimmed by 0 bases and 5 bases, with 13 bases remaining between them. CDR3 residues: CASSIDRARRETQYF. In DNA, the CDR3 is TGTGCCAGTAGTATAGATCGGGCCAGAAGGGAGACCCAGTACTTC.

In the case of this clone: A junction end diverges from the germline sequence, so it may reflect a read error. This sequence joins TRBV6-1 and TRBJ1-2, with 7 positions matching TRBD1. Per germline, CDR1 MNHNS and CDR2 SASEGT. The CDR3 totals 16 residues. CDR3: CASSKAKGQSNYGYTF. CDR3 bases: TGTGCCAGCAGTAAAGCCAAGGGACAGTCTAACTATGGCTACACCTTC.

This rearrangement joins TRBV6-8 to TRBJ2-3; D gene uncertain. Trimming left V 6 bases short and J 4 bases short, with 11 bases between. The germline CDR1 and CDR2 sequences are MNHGY and SAAAGT. The CDR3 sequence is 13 residues long. CDR3 protein: CASSPPGPDTQYF. Written as DNA, the CDR3 is TGTGCCAGCAGCCCCCCTGGCCCAGATACGCAGTATTTT.

The V gene is TRBV7-6, the J gene TRBJ1-5; D is uncertain. CDR1 and CDR2 from the germline V gene are SGHVS and FNYEAQ. The germline V and J ends were trimmed by 2 bases and 3 bases, with 11 bases remaining between them. The CDR3 sequence is 15 residues long. The CDR3 DNA reads TGTGCCAGCAGCTTAAGTTCTCATTCCAATCAGCCCCAGCATTTT. Its protein product is CASSLSSHSNQPQHF. Complete variable domain (other parts from reference TRBV7-6 and TRBJ1-5): GAGVSQSPRYKVTKRGQDVALRCDPISGHVSLYWYRQALGQGPEFLTYFNYEAQQDKSGLPNDRFSAERPEGSISTLTIQRTEQRDSAMYRCASSLSSHSNQPQHFGDGTRLSIL.

J is TRBJ1-6 and V is TRBV4-2, with 7 nucleotides matching TRBD1. The CDR3 totals 15 residues. V gave up 3 bases and J gave up 6 bases; unmatched junction bases: 5. Germline V CDR1 and CDR2: LGHNA, YNFKEQ. CDR3 in amino acids: CASSQQTGPNSPLHF. In DNA form, the CDR3 reads TGTGCCAGCAGCCAGCAGACAGGGCCTAATTCACCCCTCCACTTT.

The chain uses TRBV18 and TRBJ1-2; the match to TRBD1 covers 7 bases. CDR3 length: 15 amino acids. Germline V gene sequence: CDR1 KGHSH, CDR2 LQKENI. With V trimmed by 2 bases and J by 3 bases, 6 bases remained unmatched. CDR3 DNA: TGTGCCAGCTCACCATTCGCAGGGGGTGACTATGGCTACACCTTC. Encoded protein: CASSPFAGGDYGYTF.

V usage is TRBV28 and J usage is TRBJ2-7; D possibly corresponds to TRBD1 (6 bases). The CDR3 sequence is 16 residues long. CDR1 is MDHEN and CDR2 is SYDVKM in the germline V gene. Trimming shortened V by 5 bases and J by 1 base, and 18 bases separated the two germline ends. Written as DNA, the CDR3 is TGTGCCAGCAGTCGCCCAGGGGCTTCCCTTTCCTACGAGCAGTACTTC. Translated, it gives CASSRPGASLSYEQYF.

The chain uses TRBV27 and TRBJ1-1; D remains ambiguous. The length of the CDR3 is 14 residues. Germline CDR1 reads MNHEY; CDR2 reads SMNVEV (reference sequence). Trimming took 4 bases from V and 3 from J, leaving 12 bases between them. The CDR3 sequence is CASSWSYGDTEAFF. As DNA, the CDR3 is TGTGCCAGCAGTTGGTCCTACGGGGACACTGAAGCTTTCTTT.

The chain is built from TRBV27 and TRBJ2-7; possible D gene TRBD1, 6 bases. CDR1 MNHEY and CDR2 SMNVEV come from the germline V gene (reference sequence). The CDR3 loop spans 18 amino acids. Trimming removed 6 bases from V and 4 bases from J, with 28 bases in between. The CDR3 is CASSLAGLQGQRAYEQYF. The CDR3 coding sequence is TGTGCCAGCAGCCTCGCGGGTCTTCAGGGGCAGAGGGCGTACGAGCAGTACTTC.

V usage is TRBV5-6 and J usage is TRBJ1-1; D remains unclear. V lost 4 bases to trimming and J lost 0 bases, with 13 bases between them. This CDR3 region has 15 residues. Germline V lookup: CDR1 SGHDT, CDR2 YYEEEE. The CDR3 DNA follows: TGTGCCAGCAGCCTTGGATTCGGTATGAACACTGAAGCTTTCTTT. Translated: CASSLGFGMNTEAFF.

This chain connects TRBV5-6 to TRBJ1-2, with D unresolved. Germline lookup yields CDR1 SGHDT and CDR2 YYEEEE. CDR3 length: 17 amino acids. Trimming left V 3 bases short and J 0 bases short, with 18 bases between. The CDR3 region has the DNA TGTGCCAGCAGCTCAACGCCCCGCCTCCTAGCTAACTATGGCTACACCTTC. This sequence encodes CASSSTPRLLANYGYTF.